The next 24 T cell receptor beta chains were all read from a single sample in a study of T cell responses to AZD1222 COVID-19 vaccine. Method: immunoSEQ multiplex PCR; TCRdb's copy keeps in-frame clones and lacks some. The repertoire holds about 140,000 clones, 85% to 95% seen once, with less than 1% in the top ten. The material was peripheral blood, obtained on day 0 of MenACWY control vaccination. The origin of the receptors is an adult in good health.

A remark on this clone: The sample holds other DNA sequences that translate to the same CDR3. The chain couples TRBV19 to TRBJ1-5; a possible D gene is TRBD1 (5 bases). V was cut by 3 bases and J by 1 base, with 7 bases left in between. This CDR3 has 14 amino acids. Germline V gives CDR1 LNHDA, CDR2 SQIVND (reference sequence). CDR3 in DNA: TGTGCCAGTAGTATCCGGGACAGCAATCAGCCCCAGCATTTT. Translated: CASSIRDSNQPQHF. The variable domain in full, completed from reference TRBV19 and TRBJ1-5, reads DGGITQSPKYLFRKEGQNVTLSCEQNLNHDAMYWYRQDPGQGLRLIYYSQIVNDFQKGDIAEGYSVSREKKESFPLTVTSAQKNPTAFYLCASSIRDSNQPQHFGDGTRLSIL.

V is TRBV5-6 and J is TRBJ1-2; D call uncertain. The length of the CDR3 is 13 residues. V was shortened by 1 base and J by 7 bases, with 11 bases between the two germline ends. The germline gives CDR1 SGHDT, CDR2 YYEEEE. CDR3 in DNA: TGTGCCAGCAGCTTGACGACTGTGGCTGGCTACACCTTC. As protein: CASSLTTVAGYTF.

The rearrangement links TRBV2 to TRBJ1-4; no clear D gene. This CDR3 is built from 14 residues. The germline gives CDR1 SNHLY, CDR2 FYNNEI. V dropped 5 bases and J dropped 7 bases, with 14 bases sitting between them. The CDR3 DNA is TGTGCCAGCAGTTTAAGACAAAACGGTGAAAAACTGTTTTTT. This sequence encodes CASSLRQNGEKLFF.

The chain combines TRBV29-1 with TRBJ1-2; 9 bases align to TRBD1. V shed 0 bases, J shed 5 bases, and the junction held 4 bases outside the gene matches. Germline CDR1 and CDR2: SQVTM and ANQGSEA. The CDR3 is 14 amino acids. CDR3 sequence reads: CSVEDTGQGYGYTF. In DNA, the CDR3 is TGCAGCGTTGAAGACACTGGACAGGGGTATGGCTACACCTTC.

V and J are TRBV11-2 and TRBJ1-4, with D possibly TRBD1 on 6 matching bases. The CDR3 totals 15 residues. Germline V gene lookup returns CDR1 SGHAT and CDR2 FQNNGV. V was shortened by 4 bases and J by 7 bases, with 16 bases between the two germline ends. The CDR3 loop reads CASSSPLGAGEKLFF. The DNA of the CDR3 is TGTGCCAGCAGCTCACCTCTGGGGGCGGGTGAAAAACTGTTTTTT.

The chain is built from TRBV10-3 and TRBJ1-3, with unresolved D. The CDR3 length is 14 residues. The germline CDR1 and CDR2 sequences are ENHRY and SYGVKD. Trimming left V 6 bases short and J 1 base short, with 10 bases between. As DNA, the CDR3 is TGTGCCATCAGAGGTAGTGATTCTGGAAACACCATATATTTT. Translated: CAIRGSDSGNTIYF.

V is TRBV19 and J is TRBJ2-7; no clear D gene. There are 12 residues in the CDR3. CDR1 is LNHDA and CDR2 is SQIVND in the germline V gene (reference sequence). Trimming removed 2 bases from V and 3 bases from J, with 5 bases in between. CDR3 nucleotides: TGTGCCAGTAGTATATCAAGCTACGAGCAGTACTTC. Translated, it gives CASSISSYEQYF. Full variable domain (outside the CDR3, taken from reference TRBV19 and TRBJ2-7): DGGITQSPKYLFRKEGQNVTLSCEQNLNHDAMYWYRQDPGQGLRLIYYSQIVNDFQKGDIAEGYSVSREKKESFPLTVTSAQKNPTAFYLCASSISSYEQYFGPGTRLTVT.

This chain joins TRBV30 and TRBJ1-1; 10 bases are shared with TRBD1. V was clipped by 5 bases and J by 0 bases; unmatched bases: 6. This CDR3 contains 15 residues. Germline V gives CDR1 GTSNPN, CDR2 SVGIG (reference sequence). CDR3 loop: CAWQPGQGLNTEAFF. The CDR3 DNA is TGTGCCTGGCAACCGGGACAGGGGTTGAACACTGAAGCTTTCTTT.

V is TRBV7-2 and J is TRBJ1-6, with D unresolved. V was trimmed by 0 bases and J by 9 bases, leaving 12 bases between them. The length of the CDR3 is 15 residues. From germline, CDR1 is SGHTA and CDR2 FQGNSA. DNA for the CDR3: TGTGCCAGCAGCTTAGCGCGGGCAGCAGGTTCACCCCTCCACTTT. Translated, it gives CASSLARAAGSPLHF.

With respect to this clone: Other DNA sequences in the sample encode the same CDR3. This chain links TRBV6-2 or TRBV6-3 with TRBJ2-7; D remains unclear. The V gene lost 4 bases and the J gene lost 1 base, with 5 bases spanning the gap. The CDR3 extends over 12 amino acids. From germline, CDR1 is MNHEY and CDR2 SVGEGT. DNA of the CDR3: TGTGCCAGCAGTTTATCTTCCTACGAGCAGTACTTC. Encoded protein: CASSLSSYEQYF.

The V call is TRBV4-1, the J call TRBJ2-3; no reliable D call. CDR3 length: 12 amino acids. The germline V gene encodes CDR1 MGHRA and CDR2 YSYEKL. Trimming cost V 5 bases and J 4 bases, with 7 bases left between them. CDR3 sequence: CASSTMADTQYF. In DNA form, the CDR3 reads TGCGCCAGCAGCACTATGGCAGATACGCAGTATTTT.

The gene calls are TRBV4-1 and TRBJ1-2; D possibly corresponds to TRBD1 (6 bases). CDR1 MGHRA and CDR2 YSYEKL come from the germline V gene. Trimming took 3 bases from V and 4 from J, leaving 12 bases between them. The CDR3 covers 14 residues. CDR3 sequence reads: CASSQLQGPYGYTF. The CDR3 region has the DNA TGCGCCAGCAGCCAGTTACAGGGTCCCTATGGCTACACCTTC.

The chain couples TRBV28 to TRBJ1-3; tentative D call: TRBD1 (6 bases). The CDR3 contains 14 residues. CDR1 MDHEN and CDR2 SYDVKM come from the germline V gene. Trimming removed 3 bases from V and 4 bases from J, with 10 bases in between. The CDR3 here is CASSFRDIGNTIYF. CDR3 nucleotides: TGTGCCAGCAGTTTCCGGGACATAGGAAACACCATATATTTT.

This chain uses TRBV19 with TRBJ1-2, with D perhaps matching TRBD1 (6 bases). The CDR3 is 15 residues long. Per the germline V gene, CDR1 is LNHDA and CDR2 is SQIVND (reference sequence). Trimming pared 6 bases from V and 3 bases from J, leaving 17 bases between. This chain's CDR3 is CASSLQGGRDYGYTF. CDR3 DNA sequence: TGTGCCAGTAGCCTACAGGGAGGAAGGGACTATGGCTACACCTTC.

The chain recombines TRBV5-1 with TRBJ2-1, with a possible D match to TRBD2 (6 bases). The germline V gene encodes CDR1 SGHRS and CDR2 YFSETQ. The CDR3 extends over 15 amino acids. Trimming took 0 bases from V and 4 from J, leaving 11 bases between them. In nucleotides, the CDR3 is TGCGCCAGCAGCTTGGTAGTGGAGGGTTACAATGAGCAGTTCTTC. Protein sequence: CASSLVVEGYNEQFF.

The chain has TRBV5-8 and TRBJ2-7; perhaps D is TRBD1 or TRBD2 (5 bases each). Germline values: CDR1 SGHTS, CDR2 YDEGEE. There are 14 residues in the CDR3. With 4 bases removed from V and 0 bases from J, the gap between germline ends came to 11 bases. CDR3 sequence: CASSLSGLSYEQYF. DNA of the CDR3: TGTGCCAGCAGCCTCTCGGGGCTCTCCTACGAGCAGTACTTC.

This clone was recorded a few times. The chain combines TRBV12-3 or TRBV12-4 with TRBJ2-7; tentatively, D is TRBD1 or TRBD2 (5 bases each). V lost 9 bases and J 5 bases, leaving 14 bases between the germline ends. CDR3 length: 12 residues. The CDR3 spells CASGTRDNEQYF. CDR3 DNA sequence: TGTGCCAGTGGGACCCGGGATAACGAGCAGTACTTC.

The chain has TRBV5-6 and TRBJ1-1; D ambiguous. There are 13 residues in the CDR3. Trimming removed 6 bases from V and 1 base from J, with 10 bases in between. Looked up from germline, CDR1 is SGHDT and CDR2 is YYEEEE. The CDR3 spells CASTPRRNTEAFF. The CDR3 region has the DNA TGTGCCAGCACTCCCAGGCGGAACACTGAAGCTTTCTTT. Variable domain in full (rest from reference TRBV5-6 and TRBJ1-1): DAGVTQSPTHLIKTRGQQVTLRCSPKSGHDTVSWYQQALGQGPQFIFQYYEEEERQRGNFPDRFSGHQFPNYSSELNVNALLLGDSALYLCASTPRRNTEAFFGQGTRLTVV.

The rearrangement uses TRBV4-2 and TRBJ1-2; D is unresolved. CDR3 length: 15 amino acids. Trimming pared 0 bases from V and 4 bases from J, leaving 12 bases between. Looked up from germline, CDR1 is LGHNA and CDR2 is YNFKEQ. The CDR3 protein is CASSQDPATGYGYTF. The CDR3 DNA sequence: TGTGCCAGCAGCCAAGATCCAGCCACGGGCTATGGCTACACCTTC.

V usage is TRBV10-3 and J usage is TRBJ2-1; D is tentatively TRBD1 or TRBD2 (5 bases each). The V end lost 8 bases, the J end lost 0 bases, and 17 bases lay between the germline ends. Germline assignment: CDR1 ENHRY and CDR2 SYGVKD. The CDR3 sequence is 16 residues long. CDR3 region: CAIRGQGGSSYNEQFF. In nucleotides, the CDR3 is TGTGCCATCCGAGGCCAGGGTGGGAGCTCCTACAATGAGCAGTTCTTC.

Here the CDR3 DNA reads TGTGCCAGCAGCCTCCTGGTGAGAAACACCGGGGAGCTGTTTTTT. Protein product: CASSLLVRNTGELFF. The V gene is TRBV7-2, the J gene TRBJ2-2; no reliable D call. Germline CDR1 reads SGHTA; CDR2 reads FQGNSA. The CDR3 is made up of 15 amino acids. V lost 5 bases to trimming and J lost 2 bases, with 12 bases between them.

This clone has a single count. V usage is TRBV5-1 and J usage is TRBJ2-5, with 7 bases aligning to TRBD1. Germline CDR1 and CDR2: SGHRS and YFSETQ. This CDR3 is built from 12 residues. The V segment lost 5 bases and the J segment 3 bases; nucleotides outside the gene matches: 1. The CDR3 nucleotides are TGCGCCAGCAGGGGGACAGAAGAGACCCAGTACTTC. Its protein product is CASRGTEETQYF.

The chain couples TRBV6-5 to TRBJ1-5, with TRBD1 matching 7 bases. Germline V gene data show CDR1 as MNHEY and CDR2 as SVGAGI. The junction had 13 bases not matched to a gene; V was cut back by 7 bases and J by 7 bases. The CDR3 contains 15 residues. The CDR3 DNA is TGTGCCAGCAAACTCGGGCAGGGGGTTTGGCAGCCCCAGCATTTT. Translated: CASKLGQGVWQPQHF.

V gene TRBV15 combines with J gene TRBJ2-5, with no clear D. V was cut by 1 base and J by 4 bases, with 10 bases left in between. This CDR3 has 14 residues. Germline lookup yields CDR1 LNHNV and CDR2 YYDKDF (reference sequence). The CDR3 is CATSRVNNGETQYF. In DNA, the CDR3 is TGTGCCACCAGCAGAGTGAATAACGGAGAGACCCAGTACTTC.